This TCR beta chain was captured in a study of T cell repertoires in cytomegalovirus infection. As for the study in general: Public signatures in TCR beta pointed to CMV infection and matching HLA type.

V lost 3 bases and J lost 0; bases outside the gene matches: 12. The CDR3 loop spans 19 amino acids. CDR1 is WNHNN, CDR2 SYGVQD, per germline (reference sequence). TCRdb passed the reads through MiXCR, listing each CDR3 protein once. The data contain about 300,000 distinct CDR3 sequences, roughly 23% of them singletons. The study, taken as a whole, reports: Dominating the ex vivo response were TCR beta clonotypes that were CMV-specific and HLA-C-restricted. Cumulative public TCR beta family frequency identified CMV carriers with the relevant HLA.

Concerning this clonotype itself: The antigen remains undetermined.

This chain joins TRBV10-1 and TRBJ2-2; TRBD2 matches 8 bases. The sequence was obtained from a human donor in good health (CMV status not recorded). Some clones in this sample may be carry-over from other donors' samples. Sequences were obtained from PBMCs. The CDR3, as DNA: TGCGCCAGCAGTGACGGTCGGAGGGGCGGGAGGACGAACACCGGGGAGCTGTTTTTT. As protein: CASSDGRRGGRTNTGELFF.